A selection of T cell receptor beta chains follows, all from one sample in a study of blood T cell repertoires in COVID-19. Sequenced by immunoSEQ multiplex PCR; TCRdb stores in-frame clones only, minus some. The sample lists roughly 310,000 clones; roughly 90% were seen once. Sequencing input: PBMCs or T cells enriched from blood (not recorded which). These receptors came from a woman between 40 and 55 years old who had recovered from COVID-19. CDR3s include the opening cysteine and the closing phenylalanine or tryptophan. Fields, in order: V gene, J gene, D gene, clone size, CDR3 DNA, CDR3 protein. A D gene is named only where the DNA matches it firmly. Clone sizes are given selectively: once, few, many, or a class where the clone is expanded.

v_call: TRBV3-1/TRBV3-2
j_call: TRBJ2-1
d_call: TRBD2
clone_size: .
cdr3_nt: TGTGCCAGCAGCCACAGTGGGCTAGCGGGAGTGAATGAGCAGTTCTTC
cdr3_aa: CASSHSGLAGVNEQFF

v_call: TRBV18
j_call: TRBJ2-1
d_call: .
clone_size: .
cdr3_nt: TGTGCCAGTGAAAGCGGGTACAATGAGCAGTTCTTC
cdr3_aa: CASESGYNEQFF

v_call: TRBV7-2
j_call: TRBJ2-7
d_call: TRBD2
clone_size: .
cdr3_nt: TGTGCCAGCAGCTCACTAGCGAGCGAGCAGTACTTC
cdr3_aa: CASSSLASEQYF

v_call: TRBV14
j_call: TRBJ2-1
d_call: .
clone_size: .
cdr3_nt: TGTGCCAGCAGCGTCTTAGGGGTCCCCTACAATGAGCAGTTCTTC
cdr3_aa: CASSVLGVPYNEQFF

v_call: TRBV4-3
j_call: TRBJ2-2
d_call: .
clone_size: .
cdr3_nt: TGCGCCAGCAGCCAAGATCCCGGGAACACCGGGGAGCTGTTTTTT
cdr3_aa: CASSQDPGNTGELFF

v_call: TRBV29-1
j_call: TRBJ1-1
d_call: .
clone_size: .
cdr3_nt: TGCAGCGTTGCGGTGGGCGCCCAGAACACTGAAGCTTTCTTT
cdr3_aa: CSVAVGAQNTEAFF

v_call: TRBV2
j_call: TRBJ1-6
d_call: TRBD1
clone_size: .
cdr3_nt: TGTGCCAGCAGTGTGACAGGGGATGATTCACCCCTCCACTTT
cdr3_aa: CASSVTGDDSPLHF

v_call: TRBV10-2
j_call: TRBJ2-5
d_call: TRBD1
clone_size: .
cdr3_nt: TGCGCCAGCAGTGAGTCTTGGCAGGGGGCGGGGGAGACCCAGTACTTC
cdr3_aa: CASSESWQGAGETQYF

v_call: TRBV28
j_call: TRBJ1-3
d_call: TRBD1
clone_size: .
cdr3_nt: TGTGCCAGCAGCTCACAGGGGAAAGATAGAAACACCATATATTTT
cdr3_aa: CASSSQGKDRNTIYF

v_call: TRBV11-3
j_call: TRBJ2-1
d_call: .
clone_size: once
cdr3_nt: TGTGCCAGCAGCTTTATTAGCGGAGGGGAGCAGTTCTTC
cdr3_aa: CASSFISGGEQFF

v_call: TRBV7-3
j_call: TRBJ2-7
d_call: .
clone_size: once
cdr3_nt: TGTGCCAGCAGCTTAGAGGCGGGATACTACGAGCAGTACTTC
cdr3_aa: CASSLEAGYYEQYF

v_call: TRBV3-1/TRBV3-2
j_call: TRBJ1-4
d_call: .
clone_size: once
cdr3_nt: TGTGCCAGCAGCCGTACGGGGTCAACTAATGAAAAACTGTTTTTT
cdr3_aa: CASSRTGSTNEKLFF

v_call: TRBV11-3
j_call: TRBJ1-2
d_call: .
clone_size: .
cdr3_nt: TGTGCCAGCAGCTTACTGCCCGGGTCTGGCTACACCTTC
cdr3_aa: CASSLLPGSGYTF

v_call: TRBV2
j_call: TRBJ2-7
d_call: TRBD1
clone_size: .
cdr3_nt: TGTGCCAGCAGGAGACAGGGACCCTACGAGCAGTACTTC
cdr3_aa: CASRRQGPYEQYF

v_call: TRBV30
j_call: TRBJ1-3
d_call: .
clone_size: .
cdr3_nt: TGTGCCTGGCCCAGGGTCTACTTGGGAAACACCATATATTTT
cdr3_aa: CAWPRVYLGNTIYF

v_call: TRBV19
j_call: TRBJ2-5
d_call: TRBD1
clone_size: once
cdr3_nt: TGTGCCAGTAGCCCAGACAGGGAAGATCAAGAGACCCAGTACTTC
cdr3_aa: CASSPDREDQETQYF

v_call: TRBV28
j_call: TRBJ1-4
d_call: .
clone_size: .
cdr3_nt: TGTGCCAGCAGTTTGTGGCAGACAACTAATGAAAAACTGTTTTTT
cdr3_aa: CASSLWQTTNEKLFF

v_call: TRBV7-6
j_call: TRBJ2-7
d_call: TRBD2
clone_size: .
cdr3_nt: TGTGCCAGCAGCTGGACTAGCGGGCCCACCTACGAGCAGTACTTC
cdr3_aa: CASSWTSGPTYEQYF

v_call: TRBV10-2
j_call: TRBJ2-1
d_call: TRBD1
clone_size: .
cdr3_nt: TGCGCCAGCAGTGAGATAACAGGGGGTAAGAGGTTCTTC
cdr3_aa: CASSEITGGKRFF

v_call: TRBV13
j_call: TRBJ2-1
d_call: TRBD2
clone_size: .
cdr3_nt: TGTGCCAGCAGCTTAACGCTAGCGGGAGGTTTGAGTTCCTACAATGAGCAGTTCTTC
cdr3_aa: CASSLTLAGGLSSYNEQFF

v_call: TRBV20-1
j_call: TRBJ1-5
d_call: .
clone_size: .
cdr3_nt: TGCAGTGCTAGTGCGGGGGTGAGCAATCAGCCCCAGCATTTT
cdr3_aa: CSASAGVSNQPQHF

v_call: TRBV7-2
j_call: TRBJ1-2
d_call: .
clone_size: .
cdr3_nt: TGTGCCAGCAGCCCTGCCCGGGGATTAGATGGCTACACCTTC
cdr3_aa: CASSPARGLDGYTF

v_call: TRBV10-2
j_call: TRBJ2-1
d_call: TRBD1
clone_size: few
cdr3_nt: TGCGCCAGCAGTGCTCCGGGACAGGGGAGGAATGAGCAGTTCTTC
cdr3_aa: CASSAPGQGRNEQFF

v_call: TRBV4-1
j_call: TRBJ2-1
d_call: TRBD2
clone_size: .
cdr3_nt: TGCGCCAGCAGCTCTTGGACCGGGACTAGGATATACAATGAGCAGTTCTTC
cdr3_aa: CASSSWTGTRIYNEQFF

v_call: TRBV2
j_call: TRBJ2-2
d_call: .
clone_size: .
cdr3_nt: TGTGCCAGCAGAGCCGGGACACTAAACACCGGGGAGCTGTTTTTT
cdr3_aa: CASRAGTLNTGELFF

v_call: TRBV19
j_call: TRBJ1-2
d_call: .
clone_size: .
cdr3_nt: TGTGCCAGTAGTTCCGTGAGCGGGAAAGGCTATGGCTACACCTTC
cdr3_aa: CASSSVSGKGYGYTF

v_call: TRBV11-3
j_call: TRBJ2-1
d_call: .
clone_size: .
cdr3_nt: TGTGCCAGCAGCCGCAGCACGGTGCGAGGGAAGGGTATTAATGAGCAGTTCTTC
cdr3_aa: CASSRSTVRGKGINEQFF

v_call: TRBV24-1
j_call: TRBJ2-3
d_call: .
clone_size: .
cdr3_nt: TGTGCCACCAGTGATTTCCTAGCTTCTAGCACAGATACGCAGTATTTT
cdr3_aa: CATSDFLASSTDTQYF

v_call: TRBV7-3
j_call: TRBJ1-1
d_call: .
clone_size: .
cdr3_nt: TGTGCCAGCAGCAGCAGGGCGGGAACTGAAGCTTTCTTT
cdr3_aa: CASSSRAGTEAFF

v_call: TRBV27
j_call: TRBJ2-7
d_call: .
clone_size: .
cdr3_nt: TGTGCCAGCAGTTCCTTAGCGCCTAACTACGAGCAGTACTTC
cdr3_aa: CASSSLAPNYEQYF

v_call: TRBV7-9
j_call: TRBJ1-2
d_call: TRBD1
clone_size: .
cdr3_nt: TGTGCCAGCAGCTCCATCGGGACAGGGGGGAATGGCTACACCTTC
cdr3_aa: CASSSIGTGGNGYTF

v_call: TRBV18
j_call: TRBJ2-7
d_call: .
clone_size: .
cdr3_nt: TGTGCCAGCTCACGAGGGGGCGAGCAGTACTTC
cdr3_aa: CASSRGGEQYF

v_call: TRBV19
j_call: TRBJ2-3
d_call: TRBD1
clone_size: .
cdr3_nt: TGTGCCAGTCGGGACAGGGGATCAGATACGCAGTATTTT
cdr3_aa: CASRDRGSDTQYF

v_call: TRBV7-3
j_call: TRBJ2-1
d_call: TRBD1
clone_size: .
cdr3_nt: TGTGCCAGCAGCTATACTAGGACAGGGGCCAATGAGCAGTTCTTC
cdr3_aa: CASSYTRTGANEQFF

v_call: TRBV10-3
j_call: TRBJ2-7
d_call: .
clone_size: once
cdr3_nt: TGTGCCATCAGTGAGACTCCCCAGGAGGCCTACGAGCAGTACTTC
cdr3_aa: CAISETPQEAYEQYF

v_call: TRBV27
j_call: TRBJ1-5
d_call: .
clone_size: .
cdr3_nt: TGTGCCAGCAGTTTATTGGGACATGGTGGGAATCAGCCCCAGCATTTT
cdr3_aa: CASSLLGHGGNQPQHF

v_call: TRBV6-2/TRBV6-3
j_call: TRBJ2-3
d_call: .
clone_size: few
cdr3_nt: TGTGCCAGCAGTTACCTCGGGGGATTAGGAGATACGCAGTATTTT
cdr3_aa: CASSYLGGLGDTQYF

v_call: TRBV5-8
j_call: TRBJ2-2
d_call: .
clone_size: .
cdr3_nt: TGTGCCAGCAGCTTGTATGTCAGGGATTATCAAACCGGGGAGCTGTTTTTT
cdr3_aa: CASSLYVRDYQTGELFF

v_call: TRBV9
j_call: TRBJ1-1
d_call: .
clone_size: .
cdr3_nt: TGTGCCAGCAGCCAGGGTCAAACTGAAGCTTTCTTT
cdr3_aa: CASSQGQTEAFF

v_call: TRBV7-2
j_call: TRBJ1-2
d_call: TRBD1
clone_size: .
cdr3_nt: TGTGCCAGCAGCTTAGGAACAGGGGATGGCTACACCTTC
cdr3_aa: CASSLGTGDGYTF

v_call: TRBV6-5
j_call: TRBJ1-2
d_call: .
clone_size: few
cdr3_nt: TGTGCCAGCAGTTACGAAGGGGGACGGCGGGATGGCTACACCTTC
cdr3_aa: CASSYEGGRRDGYTF

v_call: TRBV29-1
j_call: TRBJ2-5
d_call: .
clone_size: many
cdr3_nt: TGCAGCGTTGCCCGACTAGTCGAGACCCAGTACTTC
cdr3_aa: CSVARLVETQYF

v_call: TRBV2
j_call: TRBJ1-2
d_call: .
clone_size: .
cdr3_nt: TGTGCCAGCAGTGAAGGTGCGGGCTATGGCTACACCTTC
cdr3_aa: CASSEGAGYGYTF

v_call: TRBV28
j_call: TRBJ2-1
d_call: .
clone_size: .
cdr3_nt: TGTGCCGGCTCAGGGGGGAGCTCCTACAATGAGCAGTTCTTC
cdr3_aa: CAGSGGSSYNEQFF

v_call: TRBV30
j_call: TRBJ2-7
d_call: .
clone_size: .
cdr3_nt: TGTGCCTGGGAGCAGGGAGGTTTTTCGGGCGAGCAGTACTTC
cdr3_aa: CAWEQGGFSGEQYF

v_call: TRBV4-1
j_call: TRBJ1-1
d_call: .
clone_size: once
cdr3_nt: TGCGCCAGCAGCCAAGGCTGGCAGGGTGGGACTGAAGCTTTCTTT
cdr3_aa: CASSQGWQGGTEAFF

v_call: TRBV6-1
j_call: TRBJ2-7
d_call: TRBD1
clone_size: once
cdr3_nt: TGTGCCAGCAGTGGACCGGGACAGGGGGCTTTAAGGGAGCAGTACTTC
cdr3_aa: CASSGPGQGALREQYF

v_call: TRBV13
j_call: TRBJ2-7
d_call: TRBD2
clone_size: .
cdr3_nt: TGTGCCAGCAGCTGGGGACTAGCGGGGGCCCACTCCTACGAGCAGTACTTC
cdr3_aa: CASSWGLAGAHSYEQYF

v_call: TRBV21-1
j_call: TRBJ1-6
d_call: .
clone_size: .
cdr3_nt: TGTGCCAGCAGCGCGGGACAGGGGGCTGATTCACCCCTCCACTTT
cdr3_aa: CASSAGQGADSPLHF

v_call: TRBV7-3
j_call: TRBJ2-3
d_call: TRBD2
clone_size: .
cdr3_nt: TGTGCCAGCAGCAGCGGACTAGCGGGAGTAGCGGATACGCAGTATTTT
cdr3_aa: CASSSGLAGVADTQYF

v_call: TRBV6-5
j_call: TRBJ2-7
d_call: TRBD1
clone_size: .
cdr3_nt: TGTGCCAGCAGCCTCCAAAGGGGGCCGTACGAGCAGTACTTC
cdr3_aa: CASSLQRGPYEQYF

v_call: TRBV19
j_call: TRBJ2-3
d_call: .
clone_size: .
cdr3_nt: TGTGCCAGTAGTATCCGGAAGGGGCTCAGCACAGATACGCAGTATTTT
cdr3_aa: CASSIRKGLSTDTQYF